This entry is about one T cell receptor (beta chain). Its antigen remains unknown. This record comes from a study of graft-versus-host responses after intestinal transplantation. Repertoires were generated with immunoSEQ multiplex PCR, while TCRdb's copy carries only in-frame clones and drops some. The sample lists tens of thousands of clones, 85% to 90% occurring once. V was clipped by 5 bases and J by 0 bases, with 14 bases between them. Looked up from germline, CDR1 is SGDLS and CDR2 is YYNGEE. The CDR3 runs to 15 residues. This specimen consisted of unstimulated CD4+ T cells sorted from spleen or lymph node cells, obtained before intestinal transplant. The TCR sequence derives from a human donor who received an intestinal transplant. This sequence joins TRBV9 and TRBJ1-1; unclear D gene. CDR3 protein: CASSPRGAMNTEAFF. In DNA, the CDR3 is TGTGCCAGCAGTCCTCGGGGAGCCATGAACACTGAAGCTTTCTTT.